Below, 24 T cell receptor beta chains from the same sample are listed, as sequenced in a study of shared T cell receptors in the human thymus. Using immunoSEQ multiplex PCR, the repertoire was profiled, and TCRdb retains in-frame clones only, with some absent. The sample records about 380,000 clones, roughly 94% being singletons. Material: thymocytes. These TCRs come from a human donor.

Only one count was recorded for this clone. The chain carries TRBV15 and TRBJ2-3; TRBD1 agrees at 8 bases. The length of the CDR3 is 19 residues. V lost 1 base to trimming and J lost 1 base; unmatched junction nucleotides: 13. Germline V gene data show CDR1 as LNHNV and CDR2 as YYDKDF (reference sequence). The CDR3 nucleotides read TGTGCCACCAGCAGAGTCTACGCAGGGGGCGCGTGGGGCACAGATACGCAGTATTTT. This sequence encodes CATSRVYAGGAWGTDTQYF. Complete variable domain (other parts from reference TRBV15 and TRBJ2-3): DAMVIQNPRYQVTQFGKPVTLSCSQTLNHNVMYWYQQKSSQAPKLLFHYYDKDFNNEADTPDNFQSRRPNTSFCFLDIRSPGLGDTAMYLCATSRVYAGGAWGTDTQYFGPGTRLTVL.

The CDR3 sequence: CASNEGLHSNQPQHF. DNA of the CDR3: TGTGCCAGCAACGAGGGACTCCATAGCAATCAGCCCCAGCATTTT. V and J are TRBV28 and TRBJ1-5; weak D call: TRBD1 (5 bases). V lost 7 bases and J 0 bases, leaving 13 bases between the germline ends. Germline assignment: CDR1 MDHEN and CDR2 SYDVKM. The CDR3 extends over 15 amino acids.

V and J are TRBV4-3 and TRBJ2-1; the match to TRBD1 covers 8 bases. Germline CDR1 and CDR2: LGHNA and YSLEER. Trimming removed 6 bases from V and 5 bases from J; junction bases left unmatched: 9. The CDR3 consists of 15 residues. The CDR3 DNA reads TGCGCCAGCAGAGAAGACAGGGGCGAGGACAATGAGCAGTTCTTC. Amino acids: CASREDRGEDNEQFF.

This clone was seen a single time. This chain joins TRBV6-4 and TRBJ2-5; the D gene is possibly TRBD2 (6 bases). The ends were cut back, 7 bases at V and 1 base at J, with 13 bases in the middle. Germline CDR1 MRHNA, CDR2 SNTAGT. The CDR3 has 14 residues. Written as DNA, the CDR3 is TGTGCCAGCAAGGAGCGGGCTACCCAAGAGACCCAGTACTTC. It encodes CASKERATQETQYF.

V gene TRBV4-2 combines with J gene TRBJ1-5, with D hard to call. V shed 6 bases and J shed 5 bases, with 14 bases lying between them. This CDR3 spans 14 amino acids. CDR1 is LGHNA and CDR2 is YNFKEQ in the germline V gene. The DNA for the CDR3 is TGTGCCAGCAGGATGGGCGGACTGGATCAGCCCCAGCATTTT. Its protein is CASRMGGLDQPQHF.

The chain is built from TRBV11-3 and TRBJ2-7; D is ambiguous. V was clipped by 1 base and J by 6 bases, with 7 bases between them. CDR3 size: 12 residues. Germline assignment: CDR1 SGHNT and CDR2 YENEEA. The CDR3 loop reads CASSLGSGEQYF. The CDR3 nucleotides read TGTGCCAGCAGCTTAGGGAGTGGCGAGCAGTACTTC.

The chain combines TRBV6-1 with TRBJ1-1; D may be TRBD1 (5 bases). V lost 8 bases, J lost 4 bases, and 20 bases lay in between. Germline V gene lookup returns CDR1 MNHNS and CDR2 SASEGT. This CDR3 has 15 residues. The CDR3 here is CASPPVGCGTTEAFF. CDR3 sequence (DNA): TGTGCCAGCCCCCCGGTGGGGTGTGGGACCACTGAAGCTTTCTTT.

The genes are TRBV28 and TRBJ1-5, with a tentative D call TRBD1 (6 bases). The CDR3 is 15 amino acids. Germline V lookup: CDR1 MDHEN, CDR2 SYDVKM. With 5 bases removed from V and 1 base from J, the gap between germline ends came to 12 bases. This chain's CDR3 is CASSPRQGSNQPQHF. In nucleotides, the CDR3 is TGTGCCAGCAGTCCCCGGCAGGGGAGCAATCAGCCCCAGCATTTT.

This clone was counted a single time. J is TRBJ1-1 and V is TRBV6-1; a weak D match, TRBD1 (6 bases). The germline V gene encodes CDR1 MNHNS and CDR2 SASEGT. Trimming cost V 2 bases and J 5 bases, with 15 bases left between them. The CDR3 has 15 amino acids. CDR3 residues: CASSERGGRRTEAFF. The DNA for the CDR3 is TGTGCCAGCAGTGAACGCGGGGGGCGGAGGACTGAAGCTTTCTTT.

The chain has TRBV29-1 and TRBJ2-1; the match to TRBD2 covers 12 bases. V lost 5 bases, J lost 6 bases, and 5 bases stayed unmatched. CDR3 length equals 14 residues. The germline V gene has CDR1 SQVTM and CDR2 ANQGSEA. In DNA form, the CDR3 reads TGCAGCGTTCCTAGCGGGAGGGCCTTCAATGAGCAGTTCTTC. Translation: CSVPSGRAFNEQFF.

The chain carries TRBV10-3 and TRBJ2-3; TRBD1 agrees at 8 bases. The CDR3 contains 15 residues. Per the germline V gene, CDR1 is ENHRY and CDR2 is SYGVKD. V shed 4 bases, J shed 0 bases, and the junction held 3 bases outside the gene matches. The CDR3 DNA sequence: TGTGCCATCAGTGGGGACAGGCCTAGCACAGATACGCAGTATTTT. This translates into CAISGDRPSTDTQYF.

This clone has a single count. The chain recombines TRBV7-3 with TRBJ2-3; 8 positions match TRBD1. J was trimmed by 6 bases and V by 3 bases; bases with no gene match: 2. From germline, CDR1 is SGHTA and CDR2 FQGTGA. CDR3 length: 13 residues. The CDR3 region is CASSLDRDDTQYF. The CDR3 region has the DNA TGTGCCAGCAGCTTGGACAGGGACGATACGCAGTATTTT.

The V and J genes are TRBV29-1 and TRBJ2-5; 7 nucleotides match TRBD2. Losses at the gene ends were 2 bases for V and 3 bases for J; bases not matched to a gene: 9. The germline V gene has CDR1 SQVTM and CDR2 ANQGSEA. CDR3 length: 15 amino acids. CDR3 in DNA: TGCAGCGTTGAATCGGCGGGAGCGGCGAAAGAGACCCAGTACTTC. Encoded protein: CSVESAGAAKETQYF.

J is TRBJ2-7 and V is TRBV27; no reliable D call. Trimming pared 5 bases from V and 4 bases from J, leaving 9 bases between. Germline CDR1 reads MNHEY; CDR2 reads SMNVEV (reference sequence). The CDR3 length is 12 residues. The CDR3 bases are TGTGCCAGCAGTCCACCCTCTTACGAGCAGTACTTC. Protein: CASSPPSYEQYF.

V and J are TRBV5-1 and TRBJ2-1; TRBD2 is a possible D gene (5 bases). CDR3 length: 14 residues. V lost 1 base to trimming and J lost 0 bases, with 5 bases between them. Germline V gene sequence: CDR1 SGHRS, CDR2 YFSETQ. CDR3 in DNA: TGCGCCAGCAGCTTGACTAGCTCCTACAATGAGCAGTTCTTC. Its protein is CASSLTSSYNEQFF.

The chain has TRBV19 and TRBJ1-5, with D hard to call. Trimming cost V 3 bases and J 2 bases, with 8 bases left between them. Per the germline V gene, CDR1 is LNHDA and CDR2 is SQIVND (reference sequence). This CDR3 has 14 amino acids. The CDR3 bases are TGTGCCAGTAGTATCTCCGGGGGCAATCAGCCCCAGCATTTT. It is translated as CASSISGGNQPQHF.

V gene TRBV15 combines with J gene TRBJ1-5; 10 bases align to TRBD1. The V gene end was trimmed by 1 base and the J gene end by 2 bases; junction bases not matched to a gene: 2. The CDR3 loop spans 16 amino acids. CDR1 LNHNV and CDR2 YYDKDF come from the germline V gene (reference sequence). This CDR3 is CATSRVGTGGNQPQHF. The CDR3 DNA is TGTGCCACCAGCAGAGTAGGGACAGGGGGCAATCAGCCCCAGCATTTT.

The chain is built from TRBV4-3 and TRBJ2-3; D is unresolved. Germline V lookup: CDR1 LGHNA, CDR2 YSLEER. Trimming took off 4 bases at V and 9 bases at J, with 17 bases between the two ends. The CDR3 spans 14 residues. Here the CDR3 reads CASSPDINGVTQYF. In nucleotides, the CDR3 is TGCGCCAGCAGCCCCGACATTAATGGGGTGACGCAGTATTTT.

As to this clone: Other nucleotide sequences in the sample specify the same CDR3. The genes are TRBV5-1 and TRBJ2-2; perhaps TRBD2 as D (6 bases). The CDR3 is 17 residues long. Germline CDR1 is SGHRS and CDR2 is YFSETQ. Trimming took off 0 bases at V and 1 base at J, with 13 bases between the two ends. The CDR3 here is CASSLGRGTRNTGELFF. The CDR3 DNA reads as TGCGCCAGCAGCTTGGGTCGGGGGACTCGGAACACCGGGGAGCTGTTTTTT.

The chain couples TRBV6-1 to TRBJ2-7; TRBD1 matches at 9 bases. Germline V lookup: CDR1 MNHNS, CDR2 SASEGT. After removal of 0 bases from V and 3 bases from J, the junction contained 6 bases not matched to a gene. The CDR3 runs to 16 residues. The CDR3 DNA reads as TGTGCCAGCAGTGAAGCTACAGGGGGCTTCATCTACGAGCAGTACTTC. It codes for CASSEATGGFIYEQYF.

This chain connects TRBV5-1 to TRBJ2-1; D not resolved. The CDR3 is made up of 12 amino acids. Trimming pared 4 bases from V and 7 bases from J, leaving 9 bases between. From germline, CDR1 is SGHRS and CDR2 YFSETQ. The CDR3 bases are TGCGCCAGCAGCCCTAACCTAAATGAGCAGTTCTTC. Residues: CASSPNLNEQFF.

The V gene is TRBV28, the J gene TRBJ2-7, with 10 bases fitting TRBD1. The CDR3 runs 14 residues. Germline CDR1 reads MDHEN; CDR2 reads SYDVKM. J lost 5 bases, V lost 6 bases, and 7 bases had no gene match. CDR3 loop: CASRRRQGAHEQYF. In DNA form, the CDR3 reads TGTGCCAGCAGGAGAAGACAGGGGGCGCACGAGCAGTACTTC.

This chain joins TRBV6-1 and TRBJ1-1; 10 bases match TRBD1. The trim removed 8 bases at V and 3 bases at J, leaving 3 bases unmatched. Germline V CDR1 and CDR2: MNHNS, SASEGT. This CDR3 is 13 amino acids long. The CDR3 is CASRDRGDTEAFF. CDR3 bases: TGTGCCAGCCGGGACAGGGGAGACACTGAAGCTTTCTTT.

The genes are TRBV29-1 and TRBJ2-7; 8 nucleotides match TRBD1. The J segment lost 1 base and the V segment lost 6 bases, leaving 17 bases of the junction unmatched. The V gene's germline CDR1 is SQVTM and CDR2 ANQGSEA. The CDR3 is 17 residues long. CDR3 amino acids: CSVETLKTGTGSYEQYF. As DNA, the CDR3 is TGCAGCGTCGAAACACTAAAAACCGGGACAGGATCCTACGAGCAGTACTTC.